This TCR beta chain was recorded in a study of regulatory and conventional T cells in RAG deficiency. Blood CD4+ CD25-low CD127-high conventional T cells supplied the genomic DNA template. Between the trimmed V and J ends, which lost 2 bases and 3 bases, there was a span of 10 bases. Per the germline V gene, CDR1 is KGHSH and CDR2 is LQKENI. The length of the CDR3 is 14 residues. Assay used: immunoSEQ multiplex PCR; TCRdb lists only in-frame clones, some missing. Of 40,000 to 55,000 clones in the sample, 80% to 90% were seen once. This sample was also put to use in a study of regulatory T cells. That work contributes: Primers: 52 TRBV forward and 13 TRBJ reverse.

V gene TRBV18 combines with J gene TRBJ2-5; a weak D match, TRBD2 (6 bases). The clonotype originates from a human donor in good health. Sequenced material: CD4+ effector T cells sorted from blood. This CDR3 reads CASSPLGGEETQYF. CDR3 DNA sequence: TGTGCCAGCTCACCATTGGGGGGTGAAGAGACCCAGTACTTC.